One and the same sample provided the 26 T cell receptor beta chains below, sequenced in a study of blood T cell repertoires in COVID-19. Some clones are missing from TCRdb's copy, which holds only in-frame ones; the method was immunoSEQ multiplex PCR. The sample carries approximately 170,000 clones, 84% recorded once. What was sequenced was peripheral blood. Every receptor here comes from a human donor with acute or convalescent COVID-19. The donor label of this sample is uncertain.

The J gene is TRBJ1-2, the V gene TRBV7-2, with a possible D match to TRBD1 (6 bases). V dropped 2 bases and J dropped 6 bases, with 13 bases sitting between them. The CDR3 spans 14 residues. Germline lookup yields CDR1 SGHTA and CDR2 FQGNSA. CDR3 in amino acids: CASSLPGAGNGYTF. The CDR3 DNA is TGTGCCAGCAGCTTACCAGGGGCAGGAAATGGCTACACCTTC.

This sequence joins TRBV2 and TRBJ2-5, with 8 positions matching TRBD2. Germline lookup yields CDR1 SNHLY and CDR2 FYNNEI. The junction had 7 bases not matched to a gene; V was cut back by 2 bases and J by 5 bases. The CDR3 consists of 15 residues. The DNA of the CDR3 is TGTGCCAGCAGTGAAAGCGGGGGCGGCAGCGAGACCCAGTACTTC. Residues: CASSESGGGSETQYF.

This clone is a singleton in its sample. The chain has TRBV11-2 and TRBJ1-1; 7 bases match TRBD1. The CDR3 runs to 14 residues. The germline V gene has CDR1 SGHAT and CDR2 FQNNGV. V lost 5 bases, J lost 0 bases, and 3 bases stayed unmatched. The DNA for the CDR3 is TGTGCCAGCAGCAAGGGGGCAGTGAACACTGAAGCTTTCTTT. Translating it yields CASSKGAVNTEAFF.

This chain uses TRBV18 with TRBJ1-1, with D unresolved. This CDR3 is 15 amino acids long. In germline, CDR1 is KGHSH, CDR2 LQKENI. Between the trimmed V and J ends, which lost 3 bases and 1 base, there was a span of 12 bases. CDR3 protein: CASSPGGQQNTEAFF. The CDR3 DNA reads TGTGCCAGCTCACCCGGTGGGCAGCAGAACACTGAAGCTTTCTTT.

J is TRBJ2-3 and V is TRBV7-6; the match to TRBD2 covers 9 bases. The trim removed 2 bases at V and 2 bases at J, leaving 8 bases unmatched. Germline CDR1 SGHVS, CDR2 FNYEAQ. CDR3 length: 17 residues. Here the CDR3 reads CASSLRASGVNTDTQYF. The DNA of the CDR3 is TGTGCCAGCAGCTTAAGGGCTAGCGGGGTGAACACAGATACGCAGTATTTT.

Written as DNA, the CDR3 is TGTGCCAGCAGTGAGTCAAGCCCCGGGGAGCTGTTTTTT. Translation gives CASSESSPGELFF. The V call is TRBV2, the J call TRBJ2-2; D remains ambiguous. This CDR3 contains 13 residues. Germline loops: CDR1 SNHLY, CDR2 FYNNEI. The V end was cut by 3 bases, the J end by 6 bases, with 8 bases between.

The V call is TRBV10-3, the J call TRBJ1-1, with 7 positions matching TRBD1. Trimming at V came to 0 bases and at J to 4 bases, leaving 5 bases not matched to a gene. This CDR3 is built from 15 residues. Germline V lookup: CDR1 ENHRY, CDR2 SYGVKD. The CDR3 DNA reads as TGTGCCATCAGTGAGTCAAGGGGGCCGGCCACTGAAGCTTTCTTT. This sequence encodes CAISESRGPATEAFF.

The chain employs TRBV27 and TRBJ2-7, with TRBD1 matching over 9 bases. Unmatched junction bases numbered 6, after V lost 5 bases and J lost 4 bases. Looked up from germline, CDR1 is MNHEY and CDR2 is SMNVEV (reference sequence). The length of the CDR3 is 14 residues. The CDR3 spells CASSPGQGRYEQYF. DNA for the CDR3: TGTGCCAGCAGTCCGGGACAGGGAAGGTACGAGCAGTACTTC.

A few counts support this clone. The rearrangement uses TRBV5-1 and TRBJ2-3; 8 bases fit TRBD2. CDR1 and CDR2 (germline): SGHRS, YFSETQ. After removal of 0 bases from V and 0 bases from J, the junction contained 3 bases not matched to a gene. This CDR3 is 16 amino acids long. This CDR3 is CASSLEGGRSTDTQYF. The CDR3 region has the DNA TGCGCCAGCAGCTTGGAGGGCGGGAGGAGCACAGATACGCAGTATTTT.

The J gene is TRBJ1-4, the V gene TRBV11-2, with a tentative D call TRBD1 (5 bases). The germline V and J ends were trimmed by 3 bases and 2 bases, with 7 bases remaining between them. The germline V gene has CDR1 SGHAT and CDR2 FQNNGV. CDR3 size: 14 residues. This CDR3 reads CASSFRQTNEKLFF. CDR3 sequence (DNA): TGTGCCAGCAGCTTCAGACAGACTAATGAAAAACTGTTTTTT.

This chain connects TRBV19 to TRBJ1-4; 8 bases fit TRBD1. Per the germline V gene, CDR1 is LNHDA and CDR2 is SQIVND (reference sequence). This CDR3 is built from 16 residues. V lost 6 bases to trimming and J lost 4 bases; unmatched junction nucleotides: 10. CDR3 sequence reads: CASSPDRARVNEKLFF. CDR3 nucleotide sequence: TGTGCCAGTAGCCCGGACAGGGCGCGGGTTAATGAAAAACTGTTTTTT. Looking up the rest from reference TRBV19 and TRBJ1-4 gives the full variable domain: DGGITQSPKYLFRKEGQNVTLSCEQNLNHDAMYWYRQDPGQGLRLIYYSQIVNDFQKGDIAEGYSVSREKKESFPLTVTSAQKNPTAFYLCASSPDRARVNEKLFFGSGTQLSVL.

This clone was seen only once. This rearrangement joins TRBV5-4 to TRBJ1-3; D is perhaps TRBD1 (6 bases). V was shortened by 7 bases and J by 2 bases, with 10 bases between the two germline ends. The CDR3 has 13 residues. CDR1 and CDR2 from the germline V gene are SGHNT and YYREEE (reference sequence). The CDR3 sequence is CASQSGAGNTIYF. CDR3 bases: TGTGCCAGCCAATCAGGGGCTGGAAACACCATATATTTT.

A note on this clone: At one end the junction does not follow the germline gene, possibly because of a read error. The chain is built from TRBV7-7 and TRBJ1-2; 9 bases map to TRBD1. Germline CDR1 is SSHAT and CDR2 is FNYEAQ (reference sequence). This CDR3 comprises 14 residues. CDR3 nucleotides: TGTGCTAGCAGCCATTATACAGGGGGCGGTGGCTACACCTTC. This sequence encodes CASSHYTGGGGYTF.

This chain joins TRBV18 and TRBJ1-6; D remains unclear. The CDR3 is 14 residues long. The V gene lost 2 bases and the J gene lost 6 bases, with 8 bases spanning the gap. In germline, CDR1 is KGHSH, CDR2 LQKENI. The CDR3 bases are TGTGCCAGCTCACCATCCCATTTTAATTCACCCCTCCACTTT. Protein sequence: CASSPSHFNSPLHF.

The chain employs TRBV7-3 and TRBJ2-5; 11 bases fit TRBD2. V shed 1 base and J 7 bases; nucleotides not matched to a gene: 8. The CDR3 sequence is 16 residues long. Germline V gene data show CDR1 as SGHTA and CDR2 as FQGTGA. CDR3 protein: CASSLNGKLAGGTQYF. As DNA, the CDR3 is TGTGCCAGCAGCTTAAATGGAAAGCTAGCGGGGGGGACCCAGTACTTC.

The rearrangement joins TRBV7-6 to TRBJ1-2; TRBD1 agrees at 9 bases. J gave up 4 bases and V 6 bases, and 6 bases lay outside the gene matches. CDR1 and CDR2 (germline): SGHVS, FNYEAQ. This CDR3 is 14 amino acids long. The CDR3 loop reads CASSQTGGAYGYTF. As DNA, the CDR3 is TGTGCCAGCAGTCAAACAGGGGGCGCCTATGGCTACACCTTC.

This clone has just one count. In DNA, the CDR3 is TGTGCCAGCAGTGACAGGGGCGAGGGCTACACCTTC. It specifies CASSDRGEGYTF. The genes are TRBV12-3 or TRBV12-4 and TRBJ1-2; TRBD1 matches at 8 bases. This CDR3 is built from 12 residues. J was trimmed by 8 bases and V by 5 bases; bases with no gene match: 4.

The chain joins TRBV12-2 to TRBJ2-7; TRBD2 reflects the table's D call only, with no check against the DNA. TRBV12-2 is described as a pseudogene. CDR3 length equals 17 residues. This CDR3 is CASRLALPGISSYEQYF. CDR3 coding DNA: TGTGCAAGTCGCTTAGCGCTTCCGGGTATTAGCTCCTACGAGCAGTACTTC.

The V and J genes are TRBV5-1 and TRBJ1-1; weak D call: TRBD1 (5 bases). This CDR3 comprises 13 residues. CDR1 is SGHRS, CDR2 YFSETQ, per germline. V was trimmed by 4 bases and J by 3 bases, leaving 10 bases between them. CDR3 in DNA: TGCGCCAGCAGCCAGGCGGGGGACACTGAAGCTTTCTTT. Its protein is CASSQAGDTEAFF. Full variable domain (rest looked up from reference TRBV5-1 and TRBJ1-1): KAGVTQTPRYLIKTRGQQVTLSCSPISGHRSVSWYQQTPGQGLQFLFEYFSETQRNKGNFPGRFSGRQFSNSRSEMNVSTLELGDSALYLCASSQAGDTEAFFGQGTRLTVV.

V and J are TRBV5-8 and TRBJ2-1; D perhaps matches TRBD2 (8 bases). Trimming left V 5 bases short and J 8 bases short, with 35 bases between. The CDR3 loop spans 20 amino acids. Germline CDR1 is SGHTS and CDR2 is YDEGEE. The CDR3 bases are TGTGCCAGCAGTTATGGGCCCGGACAGGAAGAACTAGCGGAGAGCGATGAGCAGTTCTTC. Translation: CASSYGPGQEELAESDEQFF.

This clone was counted once. V usage is TRBV6-6 and J usage is TRBJ2-3, with D tentatively TRBD1 (5 bases). Between the trimmed V and J ends, which lost 5 bases and 4 bases, there was a span of 7 bases. Per the germline V gene, CDR1 is MNHNY and CDR2 is SVGAGI (reference sequence). This CDR3 spans 12 amino acids. In DNA form, the CDR3 reads TGTGCCAGCAGTCCAGGGTCAGATACGCAGTATTTT. Translated, it gives CASSPGSDTQYF.

The V gene is TRBV25-1, the J gene TRBJ2-1; 13 bases map to TRBD2. The CDR3 has 16 residues. Per germline, CDR1 MGHDK and CDR2 SYGVNS. V lost 2 bases and J lost 3; bases outside the gene matches: 1. CDR3 sequence: CASSETSGGVYNEQFF. In nucleotides, the CDR3 is TGTGCCAGCAGTGAAACTAGCGGGGGGGTCTACAATGAGCAGTTCTTC.

The chain carries TRBV18 and TRBJ2-4; 7 bases match TRBD1. The CDR3 is made up of 16 amino acids. V trimming: 3 bases; J trimming: 0 bases; junction bases outside the gene matches: 5. Germline V lookup: CDR1 KGHSH, CDR2 LQKENI. The CDR3 bases are TGTGCCAGCTCACCCCTCCAGGGGGTAGCCAAAAACATTCAGTACTTC. Residues: CASSPLQGVAKNIQYF.

The genes are TRBV9 and TRBJ1-1; D gene unclear. The CDR3 length is 14 residues. V gave up 1 base and J gave up 4 bases, with 11 bases separating them. Germline CDR1 and CDR2: SGDLS and YYNGEE. The CDR3 here is CASSVREGTTEAFF. The CDR3, as DNA: TGTGCCAGCAGCGTAAGGGAGGGTACCACTGAAGCTTTCTTT.

The chain couples TRBV10-1 to TRBJ2-1; 7 nucleotides line up with TRBD1. The ends lost 8 bases at V and 0 bases at J; junction bases unmatched: 10. This CDR3 has 16 amino acids. CDR1 WNHNN and CDR2 SYGVQD come from the germline V gene (reference sequence). CDR3 nucleotide sequence: TGCGCCAGCGACAGGGTTCTTGTTAGCTCCTACAATGAGCAGTTCTTC. Its protein is CASDRVLVSSYNEQFF.

This rearrangement joins TRBV2 to TRBJ2-7, with D perhaps matching TRBD1 (6 bases). CDR1 is SNHLY and CDR2 is FYNNEI in the germline V gene. The length of the CDR3 is 14 residues. Trimming pared 6 bases from V and 0 bases from J, leaving 12 bases between. The CDR3 spells CASRLQGSSYEQYF. CDR3 nucleotides: TGTGCCAGCAGATTACAGGGAAGCTCCTACGAGCAGTACTTC.